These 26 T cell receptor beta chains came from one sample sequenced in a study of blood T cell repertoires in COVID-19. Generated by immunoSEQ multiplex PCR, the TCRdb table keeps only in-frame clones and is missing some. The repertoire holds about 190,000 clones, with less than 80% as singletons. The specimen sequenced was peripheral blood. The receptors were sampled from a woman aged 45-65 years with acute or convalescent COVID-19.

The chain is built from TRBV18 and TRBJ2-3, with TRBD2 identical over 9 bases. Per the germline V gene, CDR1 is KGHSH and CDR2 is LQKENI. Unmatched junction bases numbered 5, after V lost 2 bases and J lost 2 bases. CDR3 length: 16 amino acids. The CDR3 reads CASSPGGGGATDTQYF. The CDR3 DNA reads TGTGCCAGCTCACCAGGTGGCGGGGGGGCCACAGATACGCAGTATTTT.

The DNA of the CDR3 is TGTGCCTGGGGCCCCCCACAAGCGGGGGCAGGTAAGCAGTACTTC. Translation: CAWGPPQAGAGKQYF. This chain uses TRBV30 with TRBJ2-7, with 8 bases matching TRBD2. With 5 bases clipped from V and 8 bases from J, the junction kept 17 bases outside the gene matches. The CDR3 runs 15 residues. Germline CDR1 and CDR2: GTSNPN and SVGIG (reference sequence).

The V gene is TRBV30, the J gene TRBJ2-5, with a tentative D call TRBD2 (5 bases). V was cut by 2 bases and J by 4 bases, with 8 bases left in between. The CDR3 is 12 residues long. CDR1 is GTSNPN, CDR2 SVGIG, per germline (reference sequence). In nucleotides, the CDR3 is TGTGCCTGGAGTATGAGCGGAGAGACCCAGTACTTC. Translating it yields CAWSMSGETQYF.

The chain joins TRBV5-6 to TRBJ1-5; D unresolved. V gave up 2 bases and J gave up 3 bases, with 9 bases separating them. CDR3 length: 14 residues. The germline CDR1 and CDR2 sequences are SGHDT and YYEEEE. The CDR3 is CASSLGLVNQPQHF. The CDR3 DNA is TGTGCCAGCAGCTTAGGACTGGTCAATCAGCCCCAGCATTTT. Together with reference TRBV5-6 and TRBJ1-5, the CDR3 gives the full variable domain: DAGVTQSPTHLIKTRGQQVTLRCSPKSGHDTVSWYQQALGQGPQFIFQYYEEEERQRGNFPDRFSGHQFPNYSSELNVNALLLGDSALYLCASSLGLVNQPQHFGDGTRLSIL.

The CDR3 coding sequence is TGTGCCAGCAGTTCCTCGACTCCCGTCCGGTTCTTC. It is translated as CASSSSTPVRFF. The chain links TRBV6-5 to TRBJ2-1; unclear D gene. Germline assignment: CDR1 MNHEY and CDR2 SVGAGI. The CDR3 is 12 amino acids. V was clipped by 4 bases and J by 15 bases, with 16 bases between them.

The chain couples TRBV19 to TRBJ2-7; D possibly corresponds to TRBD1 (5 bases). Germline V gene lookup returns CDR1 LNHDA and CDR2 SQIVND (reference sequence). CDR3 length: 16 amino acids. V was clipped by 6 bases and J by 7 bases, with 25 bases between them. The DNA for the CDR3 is TGTGCCAGTAGCCTTACGTCCACCTCAGGGTTTGGAGAGCAGTACTTC. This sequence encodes CASSLTSTSGFGEQYF.

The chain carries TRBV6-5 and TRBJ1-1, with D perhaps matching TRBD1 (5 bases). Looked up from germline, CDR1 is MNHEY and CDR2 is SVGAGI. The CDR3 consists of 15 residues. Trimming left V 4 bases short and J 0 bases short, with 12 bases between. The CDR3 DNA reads TGTGCCAGCAGTTCTTCTCGACAGATGAACACTGAAGCTTTCTTT. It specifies CASSSSRQMNTEAFF.

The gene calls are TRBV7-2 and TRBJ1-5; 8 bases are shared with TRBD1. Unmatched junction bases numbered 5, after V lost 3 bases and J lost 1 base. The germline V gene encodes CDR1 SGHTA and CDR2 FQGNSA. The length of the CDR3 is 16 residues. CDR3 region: CASSFMDRASNQPQHF. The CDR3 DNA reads TGTGCCAGCAGCTTTATGGACAGGGCGAGCAATCAGCCCCAGCATTTT.

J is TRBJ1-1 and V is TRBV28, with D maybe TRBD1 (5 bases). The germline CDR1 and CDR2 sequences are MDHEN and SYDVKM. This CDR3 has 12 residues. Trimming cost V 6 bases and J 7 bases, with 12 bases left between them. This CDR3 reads CASSYGGDEAFF. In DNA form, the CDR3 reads TGTGCCAGCAGCTATGGGGGGGATGAAGCTTTCTTT.

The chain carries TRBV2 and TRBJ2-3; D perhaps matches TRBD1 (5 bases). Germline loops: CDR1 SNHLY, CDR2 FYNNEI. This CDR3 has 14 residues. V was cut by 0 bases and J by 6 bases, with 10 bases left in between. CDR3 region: CASSEAARVDTQYF. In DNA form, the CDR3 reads TGTGCCAGCAGTGAAGCGGCCAGGGTCGATACGCAGTATTTT. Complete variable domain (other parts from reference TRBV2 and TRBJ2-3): EPEVTQTPSHQVTQMGQEVILRCVPISNHLYFYWYRQILGQKVEFLVSFYNNEISEKSEIFDDQFSVERPDGSNFTLKIRSTKLEDSAMYFCASSEAARVDTQYFGPGTRLTVL.

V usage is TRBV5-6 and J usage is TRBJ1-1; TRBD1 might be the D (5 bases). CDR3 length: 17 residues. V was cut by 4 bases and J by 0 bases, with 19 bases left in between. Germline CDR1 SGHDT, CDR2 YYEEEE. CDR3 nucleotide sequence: TGTGCCAGCAGCCGGGGGACGACAGCTTACATGAACACTGAAGCTTTCTTT. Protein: CASSRGTTAYMNTEAFF.

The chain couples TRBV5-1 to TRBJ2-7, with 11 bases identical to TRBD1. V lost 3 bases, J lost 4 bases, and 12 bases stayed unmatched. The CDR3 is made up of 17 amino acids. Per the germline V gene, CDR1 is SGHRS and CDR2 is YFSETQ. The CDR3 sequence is CASSSRLPGQGGYEQYF. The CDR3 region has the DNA TGCGCCAGCAGCTCCCGTCTACCGGGACAGGGGGGATACGAGCAGTACTTC. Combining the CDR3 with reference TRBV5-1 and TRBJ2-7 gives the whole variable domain KAGVTQTPRYLIKTRGQQVTLSCSPISGHRSVSWYQQTPGQGLQFLFEYFSETQRNKGNFPGRFSGRQFSNSRSEMNVSTLELGDSALYLCASSSRLPGQGGYEQYFGPGTRLTVT.

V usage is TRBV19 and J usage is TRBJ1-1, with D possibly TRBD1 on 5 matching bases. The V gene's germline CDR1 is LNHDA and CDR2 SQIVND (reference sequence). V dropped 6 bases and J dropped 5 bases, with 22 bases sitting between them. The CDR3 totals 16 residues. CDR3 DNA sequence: TGTGCCAGTAGCCCAACTCAGGGCCGGTTGGGGACTGAAGCTTTCTTT. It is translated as CASSPTQGRLGTEAFF.

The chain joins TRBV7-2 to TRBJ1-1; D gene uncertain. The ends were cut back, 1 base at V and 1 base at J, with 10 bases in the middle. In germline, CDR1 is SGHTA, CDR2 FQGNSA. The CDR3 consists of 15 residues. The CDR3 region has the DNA TGTGCCAGCAGCTTAGTAAGAGTAGCGAACACTGAAGCTTTCTTT. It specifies CASSLVRVANTEAFF.

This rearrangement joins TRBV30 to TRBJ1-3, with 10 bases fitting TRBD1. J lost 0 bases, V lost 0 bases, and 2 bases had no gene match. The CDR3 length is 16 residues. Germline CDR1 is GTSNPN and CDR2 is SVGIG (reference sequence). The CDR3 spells CAWSVWTGGSGNTIYF. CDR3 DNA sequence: TGTGCCTGGAGTGTTTGGACAGGGGGCTCTGGAAACACCATATATTTT. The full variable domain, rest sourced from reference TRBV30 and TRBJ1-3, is SQTIHQWPATLVQPVGSPLSLECTVEGTSNPNLYWYRQAAGRGLQLLFYSVGIGQISSEVPQNLSASRPQDRQFILSSKKLLLSDSGFYLCAWSVWTGGSGNTIYFGEGSWLTVV.

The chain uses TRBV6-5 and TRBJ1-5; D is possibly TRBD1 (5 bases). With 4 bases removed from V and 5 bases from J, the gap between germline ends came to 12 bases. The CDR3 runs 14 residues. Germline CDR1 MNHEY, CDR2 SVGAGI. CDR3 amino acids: CASSFPGRDQPQHF. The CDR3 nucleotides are TGTGCCAGCAGTTTCCCCGGCAGGGATCAGCCCCAGCATTTT.

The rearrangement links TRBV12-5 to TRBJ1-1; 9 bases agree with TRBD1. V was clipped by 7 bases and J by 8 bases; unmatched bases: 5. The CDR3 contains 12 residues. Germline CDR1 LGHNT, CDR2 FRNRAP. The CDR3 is CASAIGTGEAFF. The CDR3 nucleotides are TGTGCTAGTGCCATAGGGACAGGGGAAGCTTTCTTT.

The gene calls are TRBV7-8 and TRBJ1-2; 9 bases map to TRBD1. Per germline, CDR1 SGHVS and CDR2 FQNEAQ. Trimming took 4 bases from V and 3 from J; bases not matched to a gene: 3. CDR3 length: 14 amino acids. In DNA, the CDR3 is TGTGCCAGCAGCTCCTGGACAGGGGACTATGGCTACACCTTC. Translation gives CASSSWTGDYGYTF.

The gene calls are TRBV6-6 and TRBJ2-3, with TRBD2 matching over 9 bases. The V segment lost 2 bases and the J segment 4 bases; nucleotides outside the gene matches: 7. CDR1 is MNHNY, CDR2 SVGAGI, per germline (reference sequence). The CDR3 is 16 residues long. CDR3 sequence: CASSYRRGGFADTQYF. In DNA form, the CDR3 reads TGTGCCAGCAGTTACAGGCGGGGGGGCTTCGCAGATACGCAGTATTTT.

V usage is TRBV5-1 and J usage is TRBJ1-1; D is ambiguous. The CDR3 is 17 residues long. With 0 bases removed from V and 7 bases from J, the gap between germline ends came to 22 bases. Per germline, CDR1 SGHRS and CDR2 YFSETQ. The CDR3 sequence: CASSLGGLERVAGEAFF. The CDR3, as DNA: TGCGCCAGCAGCTTGGGCGGTTTAGAACGGGTCGCGGGTGAAGCTTTCTTT.

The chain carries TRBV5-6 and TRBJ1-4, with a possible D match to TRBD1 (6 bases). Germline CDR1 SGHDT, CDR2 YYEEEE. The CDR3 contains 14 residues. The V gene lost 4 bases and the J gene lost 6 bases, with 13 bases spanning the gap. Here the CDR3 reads CASSRPGVDEKLFF. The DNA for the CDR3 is TGTGCCAGCAGCAGGCCAGGGGTCGATGAAAAACTGTTTTTT.

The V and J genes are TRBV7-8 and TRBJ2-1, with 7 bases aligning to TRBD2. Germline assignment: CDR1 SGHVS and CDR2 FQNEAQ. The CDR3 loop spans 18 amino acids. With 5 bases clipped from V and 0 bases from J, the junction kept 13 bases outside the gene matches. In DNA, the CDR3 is TGTGCCAGCAGCCGATCGGGGGGAGCGGGCAGCTCCTACAATGAGCAGTTCTTC. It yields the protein CASSRSGGAGSSYNEQFF. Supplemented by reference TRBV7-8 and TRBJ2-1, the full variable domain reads GAGVSQSPRYKVAKRGQDVALRCDPISGHVSLFWYQQALGQGPEFLTYFQNEAQLDKSGLPSDRFFAERPEGSVSTLKIQRTQQEDSAVYLCASSRSGGAGSSYNEQFFGPGTRLTVL.

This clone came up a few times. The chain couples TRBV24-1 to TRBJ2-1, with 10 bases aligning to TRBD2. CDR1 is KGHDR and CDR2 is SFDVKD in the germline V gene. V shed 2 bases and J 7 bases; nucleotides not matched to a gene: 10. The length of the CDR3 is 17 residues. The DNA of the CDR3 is TGTGCCACCAGTGATTCCTCGGAGCGGGGGGGCCGGAATGAGCAGTTCTTC. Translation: CATSDSSERGGRNEQFF.

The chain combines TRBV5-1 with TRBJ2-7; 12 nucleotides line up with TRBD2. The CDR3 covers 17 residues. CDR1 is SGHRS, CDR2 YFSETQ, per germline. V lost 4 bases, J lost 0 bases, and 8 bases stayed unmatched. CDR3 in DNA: TGCGCCAGCAGCCCTGTTGCTAGCGGGAGGGACTCCTACGAGCAGTACTTC. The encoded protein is CASSPVASGRDSYEQYF.

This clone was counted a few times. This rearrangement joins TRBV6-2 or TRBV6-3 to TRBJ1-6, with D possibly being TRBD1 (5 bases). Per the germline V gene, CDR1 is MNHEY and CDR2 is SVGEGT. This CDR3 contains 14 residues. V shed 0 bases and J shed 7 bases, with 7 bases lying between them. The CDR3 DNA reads TGTGCCAGCAGTTACTCTAGGGGCAATTCACCCCTCCACTTT. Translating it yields CASSYSRGNSPLHF.

The CDR3 DNA reads TGCGCCAGCAGCGGGGGAGCGGACAGGGTCTACGAGCAGTACTTC. It encodes CASSGGADRVYEQYF. The rearrangement joins TRBV5-1 to TRBJ2-7; TRBD1 agrees at 8 bases. The CDR3 totals 15 residues. Unmatched junction bases numbered 9, after V lost 4 bases and J lost 3 bases. The germline CDR1 and CDR2 sequences are SGHRS and YFSETQ.